This T cell receptor beta chain came from a study of identical twins (dated by TCRdb to about 2016). Context from the whole study: TCR alpha and beta repertoires from monozygotic twins, unrelated adults of various ages and cord blood were deep-sequenced to test whether fetal clonotypes persist. Replicate twin experiments were performed at different times using different library preparation protocols to rule out contamination. Summary of the overall study and its limitations: Abundant cord blood beta clonotypes carried fewer insertions; young adult naive repertoires showed a weaker similar trend, while memory repertoires showed none. The excess sharing between twins in beta out-of-frame sequences was weaker because fewer shared sequences reduced the signal-to-noise ratio. Conclusions relied on cross-sectional statistical analysis, since the same donors could not be followed over many years. Compared with coincidental sharing between unrelated individuals, an excess of low generation-probability sequences was observed among out-of-frame TCR alpha sequences shared between twins. Zero-insertion analyses could be partly confounded by invariant T cells such as MAIT and iNKT, although diverse VJ usage argued against such confounding for most clonotypes. In monozygotic twins, recombination models systematically underestimated out-of-frame TCR alpha sharing, but the models matched the sharing seen between unrelated individuals.

Measured from the cysteine to the phenylalanine, the CDR3 is 14 residues long. Just CDR3 DNA is preserved here, 42 bases in frame from base 1. Cut back by 8 bases and 5 bases, the V and J ends lie 18 bases apart. From the germline V gene, CDR1 is MDHEN and CDR2 is SYDVKM. This clonotype has ten or more counts. Its antigen has not been determined. Base quality data are lacking; no much larger clone is found one base away. Only healthy Caucasian donors were included. Using Miltenyi CD45RO+ enrichment and human naive T-cell isolation kits, memory (CD45RO+) and naive T cells were isolated from PBMC. Library method: 5' RACE. For sequencing, an Illumina HiSeq 2000 was employed. A universal primer binding site was introduced by template switching, and a unique molecular identifier was present in the final cDNA, enabling accurate counting of TCR cDNA molecules. Specific primers in the conserved constant-segment region were used to synthesize first-strand cDNA for TCR alpha and beta chains. To control for contamination, every cDNA library carried two barcodes: a SMART-Mk sample barcode plus Illumina barcodes. TruSeq adapter sequences, together with Illumina sample barcodes, were added in two successive PCR steps. The TCR alpha and beta cDNA libraries were sequenced on the Illumina HiSeq platform using custom primers. In the source study's methods: MiGEC was used to process raw reads and extract unique molecular identifiers, and MiXCR was used to find CDR3 positions. Recombination models were inferred per individual with the repgenHMM and IGoR tools using an EM algorithm. Shared clonotypes were analyzed with the tcR package in R, and sharing was normalized by the product of cloneset sizes. To study raw recombination free of thymic and clonal selection effects, out-of-frame nonproductive sequences were analyzed. TCRdb cleaned the public reads at Q25 with fastp, built clones with MiXCR and kept in-frame beta chains. Entries that share a CDR3 protein sequence are merged under the most common genes and DNA. The V and J calls and clone size come from TCRdb's table, not from the authors' own analysis. Counted in this sample were approximately 240,000 distinct CDR3 sequences; over 12% of them appeared once. Clones ranked in the top ten supply 8.5% to 10% of the sample.

The rearranged chain carries TRBV28 and TRBJ1-1; the best D guess is TRBD1, with 5 bases matching. The receptor's source is a woman under 30 in good health. The sequencing input was memory (CD45RO+) T cells sorted from blood. The cell subset or site label on this specimen signifies: CD45RO+ enriched T cells. The CDR3 corresponds to CASFAHGRGTEAFF. The DNA sequence is as follows: TGTGCCAGCTTCGCCCACGGAAGGGGTACTGAAGCTTTCTTT. Joined to the reference TRBV28 and TRBJ1-1 proteins, this CDR3 gives the full variable domain: DVKVTQSSRYLVKRTGEKVFLECVQDMDHENMFWYRQDPGLGLRLIYFSYDVKMKEKGDIPEGYSVSREKKERFSLILESASTNQTSMYLCASFAHGRGTEAFFGQGTRLTVV.